This is a list of T cell receptor beta chains from one sample in a study of cytomegalovirus exposure and HLA in healthy donors. Data came from immunoSEQ multiplex PCR; TCRdb stores just in-frame clones and leaves some out. The sample holds 68,000 or so clones. Specimen: PBMCs. These receptors were taken from a female donor in good health and CMV-seropositive. Both conserved end residues are part of each CDR3. D genes are given only for firm matches.

v_call	cdr3_length	j_call	d_call	cdr3_aa	cdr3_nt
TRBV30	13	TRBJ1-2	NA	CAWSVQVQYGYTF	TGTGCCTGGAGTGTACAAGTTCAGTATGGCTACACCTTC
TRBV5-1	16	TRBJ1-1	NA	CASSLGHGLANTEAFF	TGCGCCAGCAGCTTGGGGCACGGGTTAGCGAACACTGAAGCTTTCTTT
TRBV9	15	TRBJ2-3	TRBD1	CASSERQGASDTQYF	TGTGCCAGCAGCGAGAGACAGGGGGCGTCAGATACGCAGTATTTT
TRBV4-3	13	TRBJ2-7	NA	CASSRTAGYEQYF	TGCGCCAGCAGCCGGACAGCCGGCTACGAGCAGTACTTC
TRBV13	15	TRBJ2-5	NA	CASSERRDSEETQYF	TGTGCCAGCAGCGAACGCCGGGACTCGGAAGAGACCCAGTACTTC
TRBV28	14	TRBJ1-1	NA	CAIVKTGPNTEAFF	TGTGCCATCGTTAAGACAGGACCGAACACTGAAGCTTTCTTT
TRBV5-1	12	TRBJ1-2	NA	CASSFDYNGYTF	TGCGCCAGCAGCTTTGACTATAATGGCTACACCTTC
TRBV11-2	16	TRBJ2-5	NA	CASSLVVDWQGETQYF	TGTGCCAGCAGCTTAGTGGTCGATTGGCAGGGAGAGACCCAGTACTTC
TRBV4-3	13	TRBJ2-5	NA	CASSQDLVGTQYF	TGCGCCAGCAGCCAAGATCTAGTTGGGACCCAGTACTTC
TRBV27	14	TRBJ1-2	TRBD1	CASSLSPGGYGYTF	TGTGCCAGCAGTTTATCCCCAGGGGGCTATGGCTACACCTTC
TRBV7-3	15	TRBJ2-1	TRBD2	CASSQGLAGVHEQFF	TGTGCCAGCAGCCAGGGACTAGCGGGAGTCCATGAGCAGTTCTTC
TRBV18	15	TRBJ1-1	TRBD1	CASSMPGQEGTEAFF	TGTGCCAGCTCAATGCCCGGACAGGAGGGCACTGAAGCTTTCTTT
TRBV7-8	15	TRBJ1-4	NA	CASSLSGGWNEKLFF	TGTGCCAGCAGCTTATCAGGAGGGTGGAATGAAAAACTGTTTTTT
TRBV9	16	TRBJ2-3	TRBD2	CASSVGLAEGTDTQYF	TGTGCCAGCAGCGTGGGACTAGCGGAAGGCACAGATACGCAGTATTTT
TRBV7-9	14	TRBJ1-1	NA	CASKSIPLNTEAFF	TGTGCCAGCAAATCTATACCGTTGAACACTGAAGCTTTCTTT
TRBV4-2	16	TRBJ2-5	TRBD2	CASSPSGSSGAETQYF	TGTGCCAGCAGCCCTAGCGGGAGTAGTGGTGCGGAGACCCAGTACTTC
TRBV7-6	13	TRBJ2-5	NA	CASSRRAGETQYF	TGTGCCAGCAGCCGGAGGGCCGGAGAGACCCAGTACTTC
TRBV7-2	13	TRBJ2-3	NA	CASTSRSGDTQYF	TGTGCCAGCACCTCCCGGTCAGGAGATACGCAGTATTTT
TRBV7-2	16	TRBJ1-6	NA	CASSLVRGALNSPLHF	TGTGCCAGCAGCTTAGTCAGGGGAGCCCTCAATTCACCCCTCCACTTT
TRBV5-4	14	TRBJ1-2	TRBD1	CASSRGQEGYGYTF	TGTGCCAGCAGCCGGGGACAGGAGGGATATGGCTACACCTTC
TRBV7-9	15	TRBJ2-5	TRBD2	CASSHQTAGGETQYF	TGTGCCAGCAGTCACCAAACTGCGGGGGGAGAGACCCAGTACTTC
TRBV30	15	TRBJ2-7	TRBD1	CAWSYRQGARYEQYF	TGTGCCTGGAGTTATCGACAGGGGGCGCGGTACGAGCAGTACTTC